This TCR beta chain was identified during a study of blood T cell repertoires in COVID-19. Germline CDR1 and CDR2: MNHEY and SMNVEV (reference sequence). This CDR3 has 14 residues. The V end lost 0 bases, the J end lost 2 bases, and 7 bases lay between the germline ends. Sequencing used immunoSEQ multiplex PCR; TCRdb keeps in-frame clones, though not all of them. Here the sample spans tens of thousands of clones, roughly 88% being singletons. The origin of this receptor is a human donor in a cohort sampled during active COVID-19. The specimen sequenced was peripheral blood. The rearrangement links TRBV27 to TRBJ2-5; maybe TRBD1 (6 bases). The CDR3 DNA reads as TGTGCCAGCAGTTTATCAGGGGGACAAGAGACCCAGTACTTC. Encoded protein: CASSLSGGQETQYF.